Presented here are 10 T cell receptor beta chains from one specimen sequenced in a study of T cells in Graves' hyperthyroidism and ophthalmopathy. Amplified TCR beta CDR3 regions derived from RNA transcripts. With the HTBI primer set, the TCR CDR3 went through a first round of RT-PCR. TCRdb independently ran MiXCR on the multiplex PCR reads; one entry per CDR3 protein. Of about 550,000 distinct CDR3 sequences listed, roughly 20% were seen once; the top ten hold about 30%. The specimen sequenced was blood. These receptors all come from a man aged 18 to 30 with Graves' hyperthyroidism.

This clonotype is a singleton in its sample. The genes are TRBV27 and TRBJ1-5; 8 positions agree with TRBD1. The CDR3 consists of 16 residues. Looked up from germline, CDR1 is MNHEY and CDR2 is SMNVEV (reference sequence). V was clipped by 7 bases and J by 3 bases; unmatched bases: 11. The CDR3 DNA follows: TGTGCCAGCACTCCTGGACAGGGCAAATTCAATCAGCCCCAGCATTTT. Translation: CASTPGQGKFNQPQHF.

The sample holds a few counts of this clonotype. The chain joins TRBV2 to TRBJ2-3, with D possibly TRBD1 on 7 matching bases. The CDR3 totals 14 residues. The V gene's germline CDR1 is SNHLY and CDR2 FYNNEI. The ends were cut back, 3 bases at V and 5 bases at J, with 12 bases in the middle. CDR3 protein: CASSDQGGQDTQYF. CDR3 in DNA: TGTGCCAGCAGTGATCAGGGGGGCCAAGATACGCAGTATTTT.

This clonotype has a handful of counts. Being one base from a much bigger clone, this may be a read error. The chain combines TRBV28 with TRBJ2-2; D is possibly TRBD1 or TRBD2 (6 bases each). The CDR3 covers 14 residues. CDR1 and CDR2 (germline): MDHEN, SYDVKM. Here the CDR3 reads CASMIQGGTGELCF. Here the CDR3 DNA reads TGTGCCAGCATGATACAGGGAGGCACCGGGGAGCTGTGTTTT. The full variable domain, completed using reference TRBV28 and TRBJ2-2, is DVKVTQSSRYLVKRTGEKVFLECVQDMDHENMFWYRQDPGLGLRLIYFSYDVKMKEKGDIPEGYSVSREKKERFSLILESASTNQTSMYLCASMIQGGTGELCFGEGSRLTVL.

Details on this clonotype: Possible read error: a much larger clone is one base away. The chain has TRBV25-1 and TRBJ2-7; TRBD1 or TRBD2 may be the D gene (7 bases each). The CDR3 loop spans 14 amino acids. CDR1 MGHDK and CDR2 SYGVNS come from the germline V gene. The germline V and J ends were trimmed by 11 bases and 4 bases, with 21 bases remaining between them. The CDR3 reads CAAKGGGSSYEQYF. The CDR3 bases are TGTGCCGCCAAGGGAGGGGGCAGTTCGTACGAGCAGTACTTC.

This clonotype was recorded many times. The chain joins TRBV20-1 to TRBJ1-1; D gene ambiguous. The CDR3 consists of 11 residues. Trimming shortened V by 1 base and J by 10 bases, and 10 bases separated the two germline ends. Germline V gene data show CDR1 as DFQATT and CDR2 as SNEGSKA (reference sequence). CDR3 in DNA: TGCAGTGCTAGAGGACTCAAAAGAGCTTTCTTT. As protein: CSARGLKRAFF.

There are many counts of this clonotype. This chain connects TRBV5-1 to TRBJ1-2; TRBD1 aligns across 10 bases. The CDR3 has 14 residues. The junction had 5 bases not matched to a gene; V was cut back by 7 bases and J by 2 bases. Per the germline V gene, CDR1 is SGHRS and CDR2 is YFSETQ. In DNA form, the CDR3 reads TGCGCCAGCTGGGACAGGGGAAGGAACTATGGCTACACCTTC. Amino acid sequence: CASWDRGRNYGYTF.

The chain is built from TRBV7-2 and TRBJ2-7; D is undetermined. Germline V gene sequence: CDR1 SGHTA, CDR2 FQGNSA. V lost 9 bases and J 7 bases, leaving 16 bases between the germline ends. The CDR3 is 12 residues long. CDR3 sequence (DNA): TGTGCCAGTATGAAAAAGGTCGGGGAGCAGTACTTC. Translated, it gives CASMKKVGEQYF.

The CDR3 is CASSQVAGGDTGELFF. CDR3 coding DNA: TGCGCCAGCAGCCAAGTAGCGGGGGGAGATACCGGGGAGCTGTTTTTT. The chain combines TRBV4-1 with TRBJ2-2, with TRBD2 matching 10 bases. V trimming: 1 base; J trimming: 5 bases; junction bases outside the gene matches: 4. The CDR3 loop spans 16 amino acids. The V gene's germline CDR1 is MGHRA and CDR2 YSYEKL.

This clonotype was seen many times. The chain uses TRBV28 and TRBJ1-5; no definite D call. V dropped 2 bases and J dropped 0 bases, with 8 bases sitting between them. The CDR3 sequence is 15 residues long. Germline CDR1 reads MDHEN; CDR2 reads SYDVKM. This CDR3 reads CASSLPSHSNQPQHF. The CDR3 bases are TGTGCCAGCAGTTTACCCTCCCATAGCAATCAGCCCCAGCATTTT.

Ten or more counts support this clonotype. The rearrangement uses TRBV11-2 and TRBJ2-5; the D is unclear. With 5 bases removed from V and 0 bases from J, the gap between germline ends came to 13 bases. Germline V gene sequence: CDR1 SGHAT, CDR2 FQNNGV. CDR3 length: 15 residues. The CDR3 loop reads CASSPVMTYQETQYF. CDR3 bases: TGTGCCAGCAGCCCGGTAATGACGTACCAAGAGACCCAGTACTTC.